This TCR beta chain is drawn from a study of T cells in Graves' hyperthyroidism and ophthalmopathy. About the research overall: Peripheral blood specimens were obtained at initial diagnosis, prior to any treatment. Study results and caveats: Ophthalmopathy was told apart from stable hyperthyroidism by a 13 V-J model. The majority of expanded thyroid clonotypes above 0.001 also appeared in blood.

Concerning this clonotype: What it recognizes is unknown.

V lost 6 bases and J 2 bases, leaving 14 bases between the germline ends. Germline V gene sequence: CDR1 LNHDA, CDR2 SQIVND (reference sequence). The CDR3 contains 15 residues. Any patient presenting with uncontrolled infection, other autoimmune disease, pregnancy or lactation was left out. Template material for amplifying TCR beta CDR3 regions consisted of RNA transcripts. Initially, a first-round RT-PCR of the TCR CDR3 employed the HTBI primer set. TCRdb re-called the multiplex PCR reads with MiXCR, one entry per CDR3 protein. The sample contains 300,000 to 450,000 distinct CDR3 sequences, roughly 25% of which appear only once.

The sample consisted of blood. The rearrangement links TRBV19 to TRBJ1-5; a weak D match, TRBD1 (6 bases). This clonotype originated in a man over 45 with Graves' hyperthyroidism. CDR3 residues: CASRRGGLGNQPQHF. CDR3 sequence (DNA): TGTGCCAGTAGGAGGGGGGGTTTGGGCAATCAGCCCCAGCATTTT. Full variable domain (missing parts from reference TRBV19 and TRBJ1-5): DGGITQSPKYLFRKEGQNVTLSCEQNLNHDAMYWYRQDPGQGLRLIYYSQIVNDFQKGDIAEGYSVSREKKESFPLTVTSAQKNPTAFYLCASRRGGLGNQPQHFGDGTRLSIL.